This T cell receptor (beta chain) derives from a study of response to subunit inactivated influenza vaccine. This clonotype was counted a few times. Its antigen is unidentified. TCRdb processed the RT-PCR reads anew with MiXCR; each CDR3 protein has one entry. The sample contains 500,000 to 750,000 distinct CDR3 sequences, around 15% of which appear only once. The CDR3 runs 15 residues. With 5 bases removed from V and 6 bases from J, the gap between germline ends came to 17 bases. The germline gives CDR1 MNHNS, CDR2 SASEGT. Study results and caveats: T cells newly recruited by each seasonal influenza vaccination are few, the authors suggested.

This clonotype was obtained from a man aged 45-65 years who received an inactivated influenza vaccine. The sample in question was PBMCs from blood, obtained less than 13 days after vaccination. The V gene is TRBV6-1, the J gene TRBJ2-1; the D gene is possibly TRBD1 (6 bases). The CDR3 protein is CASSQDLTGSNEQFF. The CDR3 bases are TGTGCCAGCAGTCAAGACCTTACAGGGTCCAATGAGCAGTTCTTC.